This TCR beta chain was obtained from a study of T cell responses to AZD1222 COVID-19 vaccine. This clone is a singleton in its sample. Its matching antigen is unknown. Germline lookup yields CDR1 SNHLY and CDR2 FYNNEI. CDR3 size: 13 residues. Between the trimmed V and J ends, which lost 6 bases and 5 bases, there was a span of 11 bases. General study findings and limits: Donors, mostly white British, included more females; clonal diversity was possibly underestimated.

Here immunoSEQ multiplex PCR was the method, and the copy in TCRdb shows in-frame clones only, minus some. The table records roughly 150,000 clones, over 80% of them present only once. The rearrangement joins TRBV2 to TRBJ2-1; maybe TRBD2 (6 bases). The material was peripheral blood, obtained 28 days after the second AZD1222 dose. This TCR was recovered from an adult who received the AZD1222 COVID-19 vaccine. In DNA form, the CDR3 reads TGTGCCAGCAGGGAGGGCCGGGACAATGAGCAGTTCTTC. It specifies CASREGRDNEQFF.